Listed below are T cell receptor beta chains from one sample, sequenced in a study of blood T cells in healthy people across ages. TCRdb recomputed calls from the 5' RACE reads with MiXCR, one row per CDR3 protein. The data hold 650,000 to 800,000 distinct CDR3 sequences, with approximately 44% observed a single time. The sequencing sample was made of blood. The receptors here all came from a man aged 55 to 70 in good health. CDR3s include the opening cysteine and the closing phenylalanine or tryptophan. The D gene is left open where the match is weak. Part of the rows lack a size; the others show once, few, many or a class for expanded clones.

CDR3 protein,CDR3 DNA,J gene,clone size,V gene,D gene
CASRVPGRLETQYF,TGTGCCAGCAGAGTCCCGGGACGGTTAGAGACCCAGTACTTC,TRBJ2-5,few,TRBV28,NA
CASRGGRGGSYGYTF,TGTGCCAGCAGAGGGGGCCGGGGAGGTAGCTATGGCTACACCTTC,TRBJ1-2,NA,TRBV2,TRBD1
CSASSPTRIETQYF,TGCAGTGCTAGTTCCCCGACTAGAATCGAGACCCAGTACTTC,TRBJ2-5,many,TRBV20-1,NA
CASSLGPTGTSDSYEQYF,TGTGCCAGCAGCTTAGGGCCCACCGGGACTAGCGACAGCTACGAGCAGTACTTC,TRBJ2-7,NA,TRBV7-2,TRBD2
CASNSGGQVDTQYF,TGTGCCAGCAACTCGGGGGGCCAGGTAGATACGCAGTATTTT,TRBJ2-3,few,TRBV12-3/TRBV12-4,NA
CASSQEIGEGAYEQYF,TGTGCCAGCAGCCAAGAGATTGGGGAAGGGGCCTACGAGCAGTACTTC,TRBJ2-7,few,TRBV4-2,NA
CASSHTGTQNTGELFF,TGTGCCAGCAGCCACACCGGGACTCAGAACACCGGGGAGCTGTTTTTT,TRBJ2-2,few,TRBV3-1,NA
CSAIRSNVQEQFF,TGCAGTGCGATTCGGAGTAACGTTCAGGAGCAGTTCTTC,TRBJ2-1,few,TRBV20-1,NA
CASSLGDLSGANVLTF,TGCGCCAGCAGCTTGGGGGACCTCTCTGGGGCCAACGTCCTGACTTTC,TRBJ2-6,NA,TRBV5-1,NA
CSAREPGGYYGYTF,TGCAGTGCTAGAGAACCAGGGGGGTACTATGGCTACACCTTC,TRBJ1-2,NA,TRBV20-1,TRBD1
CASSSDRYSGANVLTF,TGTGCCAGCAGCTCAGACAGGTACTCTGGGGCCAACGTCCTGACTTTC,TRBJ2-6,NA,TRBV11-2,NA
CASSYSRMDRGQTEAFF,TGTGCCAGCAGTTACTCGAGAATGGACAGGGGTCAAACTGAAGCTTTCTTT,TRBJ1-1,NA,TRBV6-6,TRBD1
CAIRTGLVSSEQYF,TGTGCCATCAGGACAGGGTTGGTCTCCTCCGAGCAGTACTTC,TRBJ2-7,few,TRBV10-3,TRBD1
CSAQDRLTDTQYF,TGCAGTGCTCAGGACAGGCTCACAGATACGCAGTATTTT,TRBJ2-3,many,TRBV20-1,TRBD1
CASSLATGVAYEQYF,TGTGCCAGCAGTTTAGCCACAGGGGTAGCCTACGAGCAGTACTTC,TRBJ2-7,NA,TRBV12-3/TRBV12-4,TRBD1
CASSPQGALGQPQHF,TGTGCCAGCAGTCCCCAGGGGGCTTTAGGTCAGCCCCAGCATTTT,TRBJ1-5,NA,TRBV28,TRBD1
CASSTAGRTDTQYF,TGTGCCAGCAGCACGGCAGGCCGCACAGATACGCAGTATTTT,TRBJ2-3,NA,TRBV9,NA
CASSDSGPTNQPQHF,TGTGCCAGCAGCGACTCGGGACCTACCAATCAGCCCCAGCATTTT,TRBJ1-5,few,TRBV2,NA
CASSYSPGRESEQYF,TGTGCCAGCAGTTACTCTCCAGGGCGGGAATCCGAGCAGTACTTC,TRBJ2-7,NA,TRBV6-6,NA
CATRLFQGAPNTEAFF,TGTGCCACCAGACTATTCCAGGGGGCGCCTAACACTGAAGCTTTCTTT,TRBJ1-1,NA,TRBV27,TRBD1
CASGLGELASTDTQYF,TGTGCTAGTGGTTTGGGCGAGTTAGCTAGCACAGATACGCAGTATTTT,TRBJ2-3,few,TRBV12-5,NA
CSVRGRNEKLFF,TGCAGCGTGAGGGGGCGAAACGAAAAACTGTTTTTT,TRBJ1-4,NA,TRBV20-1,TRBD1
CASSYDGVVTIPEQFF,TGTGCCAGCAGTTACGACGGTGTCGTAACTATACCCGAGCAGTTCTTC,TRBJ2-1,NA,TRBV6-2/TRBV6-3,NA
CAISAAGTENIQYF,TGTGCCATCAGTGCAGCCGGGACAGAAAACATTCAGTACTTC,TRBJ2-4,few,TRBV10-3,TRBD1
CASSHSGGTYNEQFF,TGTGCCAGCAGCCACAGCGGGGGGACGTACAATGAGCAGTTCTTC,TRBJ2-1,few,TRBV7-3,TRBD2
CASSGAGDGYTF,TGTGCCAGCAGTGGCGCTGGGGACGGCTACACCTTC,TRBJ1-2,NA,TRBV12-3/TRBV12-4,NA
CASSFDSSPEGDTQYF,TGTGCTAGCAGCTTCGACTCCTCCCCGGAGGGAGATACGCAGTATTTT,TRBJ2-3,few,TRBV9,NA
CASSVDRDPGRTQYF,TGTGCCAGCAGCGTAGATAGGGACCCAGGACGCACGCAGTATTTT,TRBJ2-3,few,TRBV9,NA
CASSKVRVADYEQYF,TGTGCCAGCAGCAAAGTAAGAGTGGCGGATTACGAGCAGTACTTC,TRBJ2-7,NA,TRBV21-1,NA
CASSLRGFETQYF,TGTGCCAGCAGCTTACGTGGGTTTGAGACCCAGTACTTC,TRBJ2-5,NA,TRBV7-2,NA
CASQRTAGNQPQHF,TGTGCCAGCCAGCGTACGGCGGGCAATCAGCCCCAGCATTTT,TRBJ1-5,NA,TRBV6-5,NA
CASSGSGGRLEQFF,TGTGCCAGCAGCGGCAGCGGGGGGCGACTTGAGCAGTTCTTC,TRBJ2-1,few,TRBV7-9,TRBD2